This record looks at one T cell receptor (beta chain) sequence and its context. The antigen it recognizes is unknown. Base qualities are not at hand, and no much larger clone is one base apart. The germline V gene specifies SGHDT as CDR1 and YYEEEE as CDR2. Including cysteine and phenylalanine, the CDR3 has 14 amino acids. Only the CDR3 portion is preserved as DNA: 42 bases, with reading frame beginning at the first base. V lost 4 bases and J lost 5 bases, and the count of bases not matched to a germline gene is 7. The data are from a study of shared clonotypes between healthy human individuals (dated by TCRdb to 2020 to 2022). Background for the entire study: A few men and a couple of women, aged 18 to 49 years, made up the cohort. Libraries were prepared and TCR repertoires were sequenced by different laboratories using diverse techniques, in order to increase sequencing depth and limit assay-specific biases. To estimate repertoire size and how much clonotype sharing occurs between individuals, the study deeply sequenced the blood TCR repertoires of about five healthy adults. Per donor, leukapheresis produced somewhere between about 0.94 and 9 billion PBMCs. For each donor, CD4 naive and CD4 memory were each run on three plates, CD8 naive on two plates, and CD8 memory on one plate.

Study-level results and caveats: Clonotypes shared by all four sorted-subset donors showed higher generation probabilities than non-shared clonotypes. Naive subsets generally had larger estimated clonotype richness than memory subsets. Only blood was sampled, and tissue TCR repertoires likely differ from those in blood. Incomplete sequencing was indicated by rarefaction of sorted-subset datasets, despite the large sequencing depth. About 4.5% of naive CD4, 3.5% of naive CD8, roughly 2.5% of memory CD4, and approximately 0.39% of memory CD8 clonotypes were shared across several donors. The genetic and exposure-history diversity represented was limited by the small number of donors. Based on pairwise subsampling, the degree of clonotype sharing among donors was expected to be affected by sequencing depth.

Using the deep immunoSEQ assay, TCR CDR3 regions were amplified from genomic DNA by multiplex PCR. For each cell subset, the extracted genomic DNA was distributed evenly across all wells of several immunoSEQ 96-well plates, and each plate served as one replicate. For sorted subsets, each replicate PCR was loaded with approximately 0.2 ug genomic DNA, equivalent to approximately 27,000 T cell genomes. Purified libraries were measured with a Qubit 3.0 fluorometer, size-checked on a Bioanalyzer 2100, and measured again with the KAPA Library Quantification kit. Every immunoSEQ 96-well plate was sequenced on a dedicated single-read 150-cycle Illumina NextSeq 550 flow cell. In the original analysis: The immunoSEQ output contained only junctional sequences without quality scores, so filtering could not match that applied to full-length reads. To assign V/J genes and CDR3, sequences were annotated using PyIR, a Python wrapper for IgBLAST v1.9, with IMGT germline references. Reads with weak V/J assignments (E-value above 1e-6), missing CDR3, stop codons, out-of-frame junctions, or ambiguous translated residues were removed. V3J clonotypes were defined by identical inferred V gene, J gene, and CDR3 amino acid sequence. The percentage overlap between two repertoires was calculated by dividing the number of shared unique clonotypes by the size of the smaller repertoire. RTK rarefaction, the Chao1 estimator, and Recon v2.1 estimates of unobserved clonotypes were used to assess repertoire richness. Generation probabilities for all TCRbeta clonotypes obtained by the gDNA method from a few donors were computed using OLGA. TCRdb obtained this table from immuneACCESS and retained in-frame rearrangements with V and J assigned. These tables miss some clones; where compared with another copy, unresolved V genes account for less than half of the shortfall, and the remainder is unexplained. The V and J calls and clone size come from that table; D and trimming were worked out from the DNA. The sample table lists approximately 1,500,000 clones, around 98% of them with a count of one. The top ten hold approximately 0.45% of the sample.

The donors were healthy, HIV-negative adults who had no recently reported acute infections or vaccinations. Every donor was a Caucasian adult living in Nashville, Tennessee, USA. CD4+ T cells were enriched by magnetic negative selection; naive cells were then positively selected on CD45RA, and the negative fraction formed the memory subset. Blood was obtained by leukapheresis, after which PBMCs were separated by Ficoll-Histopaque density gradient centrifugation and cryopreserved in liquid nitrogen vapor phase. Analytical flow cytometry was used to check the purity and quantity of each magnetically sorted T cell population. Genomic DNA was isolated from each sorted fraction and quantified by UV absorbance on a Nanodrop 2000c.

The sequencing input was naive CD4+ T cells sorted from blood. The cell subset or site tag for this specimen amounts to: CD45RA+ positively selected. This clonotype was obtained from a man aged 25-45 years in good health. Recombination joined TRBV5-6 with TRBJ2-5, and TRBD2 aligns with 8 junction nucleotides. The CDR3 in this case is CASSPAGDSETQYF. In nucleotides, the sequence is TGTGCCAGCAGCCCAGCGGGAGACTCGGAGACCCAGTACTTC.